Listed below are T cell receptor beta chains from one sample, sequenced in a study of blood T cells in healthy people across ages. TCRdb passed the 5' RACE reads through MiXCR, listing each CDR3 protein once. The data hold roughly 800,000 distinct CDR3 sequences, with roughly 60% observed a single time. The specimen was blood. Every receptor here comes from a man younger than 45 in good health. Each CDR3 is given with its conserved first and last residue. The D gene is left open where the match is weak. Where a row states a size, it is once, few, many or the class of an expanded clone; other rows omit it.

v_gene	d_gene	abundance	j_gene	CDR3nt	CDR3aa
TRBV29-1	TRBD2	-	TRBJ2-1	TGCAGCGTTCAACTAGCGAACTACAATGAGCAGTTCTTC	CSVQLANYNEQFF
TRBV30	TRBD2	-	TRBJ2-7	TGTGCCTGGAGTCCTCTAGCGGGAGTGTCCTACGAGCAGTACTTC	CAWSPLAGVSYEQYF
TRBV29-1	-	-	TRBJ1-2	TGCAGCGCCAACACCGGGGGGGCTTTCTATGGCTACACCTTC	CSANTGGAFYGYTF
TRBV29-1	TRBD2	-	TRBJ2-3	TGCAGCCTTGGGACTAGCGGGAGTGGGTGGACGCAGTATTTT	CSLGTSGSGWTQYF
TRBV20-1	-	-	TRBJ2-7	TGCAGTGCCCGCAGAGGAGGGGGGTCCTACGAGCAGTACTTC	CSARRGGGSYEQYF
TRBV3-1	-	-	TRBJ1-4	TGTGCCAGCAGCCCCTATCTCGTAACTAATGAAAAACTGTTTTTT	CASSPYLVTNEKLFF
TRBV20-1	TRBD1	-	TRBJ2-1	TGCAGTGCTCGAAGGACAGGGGGAAATGAGCAGTTCTTC	CSARRTGGNEQFF
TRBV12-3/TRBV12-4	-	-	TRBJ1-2	TGTGCCAGCAGCCACCTTTATGGCTACACCTTC	CASSHLYGYTF
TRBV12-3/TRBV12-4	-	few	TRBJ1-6	TGTGCCAGCAGCCCCCAAAATTCACCCCTCCACTTT	CASSPQNSPLHF
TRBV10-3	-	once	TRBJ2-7	TGTGCCATCAGTGAAAGGGGTCCGCGACTGGGAGACTACGAGCAGTACTTC	CAISERGPRLGDYEQYF
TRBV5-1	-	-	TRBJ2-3	TGCGCCAGCAGCTTATCTATATTGGGGCAGCCAGGAGATACGCAGTATTTT	CASSLSILGQPGDTQYF
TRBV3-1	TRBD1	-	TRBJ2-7	TGTGCCAGCAGCCCAGACAGGGCCATGTACGAGCAGTACTTC	CASSPDRAMYEQYF
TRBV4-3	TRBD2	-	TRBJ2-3	TGCGCCAGCAGCCAAGAGGGGAGGGAGGGCACAGATACGCAGTATTTT	CASSQEGREGTDTQYF
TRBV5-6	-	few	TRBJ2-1	TGTGCCAGCAGCGCGGTTCCTTCCACCTACAATGAGCAGTTCTTC	CASSAVPSTYNEQFF
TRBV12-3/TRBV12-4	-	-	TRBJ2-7	TGTGCCATCACTGGGAAGAGCTCCTACGAGCAGTACTTC	CAITGKSSYEQYF
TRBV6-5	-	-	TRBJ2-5	TGTGCTAGCAGTTACTCGGGACCGAATAACGCAGAGACCCAGTACTTC	CASSYSGPNNAETQYF
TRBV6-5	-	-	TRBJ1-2	TGTGCCAGCCGCGAGACAGGCTCCTATGGCTACACCTTC	CASRETGSYGYTF
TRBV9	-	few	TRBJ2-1	TGTGCCAGCAGCGTATCTAGGCGGGGCACAGACAATGAGCAGTTCTTC	CASSVSRRGTDNEQFF
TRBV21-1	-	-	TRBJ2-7	TGTGCCAGCAGCAAATTACCCTCTTCAAAGCAGTACTTC	CASSKLPSSKQYF
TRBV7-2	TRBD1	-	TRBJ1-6	TGTGCCAGCAGCTTACCCCCCAGGACAGGGGGTTCACCCCTCCACTTT	CASSLPPRTGGSPLHF
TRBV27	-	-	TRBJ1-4	TGTGCCAGCAGCCGGCAGGCTACAAACCTCCGGAATGAAAAACTGTTTTTT	CASSRQATNLRNEKLFF
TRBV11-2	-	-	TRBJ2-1	TGTGCCCTCCAACAGGGCTCCTACAATGAGCAGTTCTTC	CALQQGSYNEQFF
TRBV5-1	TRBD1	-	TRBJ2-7	TGCGCCAGCAGCTTGGAAAGGGACAGGGTTGGTGAGCAGTACTTC	CASSLERDRVGEQYF
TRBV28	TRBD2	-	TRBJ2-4	TGTGCCAGCAGATCTAGCGGGAGCGTCATTCAGTACTTC	CASRSSGSVIQYF
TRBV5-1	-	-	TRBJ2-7	TGCGCCAGCAGCCAGGTTGAAGCCCAGACTTACGAGCAGTACTTC	CASSQVEAQTYEQYF
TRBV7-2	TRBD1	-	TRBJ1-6	TGTGCCAGCACGACGACCGGGACAGTAAATTCACCCCTCCACTTT	CASTTTGTVNSPLHF
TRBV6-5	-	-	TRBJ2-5	TGTGCCAGCAGTTACGACAACCAAGAGACCCAGTACTTC	CASSYDNQETQYF
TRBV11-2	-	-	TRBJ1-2	TGTGCCAGCACCAATGGGGGAAATGGCTACACCTTC	CASTNGGNGYTF
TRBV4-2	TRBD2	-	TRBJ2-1	TGTGCCAGCAGCCAAGACCCGCAGACTAGCTCCAATGAGCAGTTCTTC	CASSQDPQTSSNEQFF
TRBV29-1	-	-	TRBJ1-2	TGCAGCGCCCAAGGGGGGGACTATGGCTACACCTTC	CSAQGGDYGYTF
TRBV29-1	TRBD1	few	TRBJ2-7	TGCAGCGTTGAGGAGGTGGGACAGGAGTCCTACGAGCAGTACTTC	CSVEEVGQESYEQYF
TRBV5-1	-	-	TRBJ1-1	TGCGCCAGCAGCTTGGAACCAGGGCAGGCGGCTTTCTTT	CASSLEPGQAAFF
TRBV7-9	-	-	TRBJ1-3	TGTGCCAGCAGCATCATTAGCCAGGCGGCACGCACAGGAAACACCATATATTTT	CASSIISQAARTGNTIYF
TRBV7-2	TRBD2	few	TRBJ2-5	TGTGCCAGCAGCTACCTAGCGGGGCTCCAAGAGACCCAGTACTTC	CASSYLAGLQETQYF
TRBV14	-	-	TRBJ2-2	TGTGCCAGCAGACGGGACATCACCGGGGAGCTGTTTTTT	CASRRDITGELFF
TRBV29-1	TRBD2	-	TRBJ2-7	TGCAGCGCCGGACTAGCCGGCTACGAGCAGTACTTC	CSAGLAGYEQYF
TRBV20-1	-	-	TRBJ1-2	TGCAGTGCTAGAGATCCTGGGTTTTTGGCCGGGGCTAACTATGGCTACACCTTC	CSARDPGFLAGANYGYTF
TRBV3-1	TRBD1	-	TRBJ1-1	TGTGCCAGCAGCCTCCAGGGGGGCAACGAAGCTTTCTTT	CASSLQGGNEAFF
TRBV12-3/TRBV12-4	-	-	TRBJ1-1	TGTGCCAGCAGTCGACTCGGGGACGGCACTGAAGCTTTCTTT	CASSRLGDGTEAFF
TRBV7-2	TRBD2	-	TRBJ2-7	TGTGCCAGCAGCCCAAGACTAGCGGGAGGGTCCTACGCGCAGTACTTC	CASSPRLAGGSYAQYF
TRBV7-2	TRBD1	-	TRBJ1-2	TGTGCCAGCGGCTTAGCGGGACAGTTGTCGGGCTACACCTTC	CASGLAGQLSGYTF
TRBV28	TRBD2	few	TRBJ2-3	TGTGCCAGCAGTTCCGAAGCGGGAGAGGGCACAGATACGCAGTATTTT	CASSSEAGEGTDTQYF
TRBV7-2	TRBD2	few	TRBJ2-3	TGTGCCAGCAGTATTGGACTAGCGGGACGCACAGATACGCAGTATTTT	CASSIGLAGRTDTQYF
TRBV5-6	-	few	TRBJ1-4	-	CASSFGAGYEKLFF
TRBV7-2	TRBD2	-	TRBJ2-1	TGTGCCAGCAGCTTAGAAGGGACTAGTTTTGGTGAGCAGTTCTTC	CASSLEGTSFGEQFF
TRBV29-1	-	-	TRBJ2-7	TGCAGCGCCTTACTCAGAGTCTCCGAGCAGTACTTC	CSALLRVSEQYF
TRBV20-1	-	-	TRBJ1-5	TGCAGTGCTTCCCGCGGGCAATCAGACCCCCAGCATTTT	CSASRGQSDPQHF
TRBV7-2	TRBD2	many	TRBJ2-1	TGTGCCAGCAGCGTCACTAGCGGGTACTATGAGCAGTTCTTC	CASSVTSGYYEQFF
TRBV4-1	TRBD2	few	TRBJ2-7	TGCGCCAGCAGCCCCGGTAGAGCGGGAGGGGACGAGCAGTACTTC	CASSPGRAGGDEQYF
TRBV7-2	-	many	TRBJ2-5	TGTGCCAGCAGCCGCCAAGAGACCCAGTACTTC	CASSRQETQYF
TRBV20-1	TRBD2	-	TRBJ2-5	TGCAGTGCTAGAGGACTAGCGGGGGCGCTCCAAGAGACCCAGTACTTC	CSARGLAGALQETQYF
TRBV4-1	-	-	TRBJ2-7	TGCGCCAGCAGCCAAGATCGACAGTCCTACGAGCAGTACTTC	CASSQDRQSYEQYF
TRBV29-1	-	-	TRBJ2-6	TGCAGCGCCGGGCCCCAGTCATCAGGGGCCAACGTCCTGACTTTC	CSAGPQSSGANVLTF
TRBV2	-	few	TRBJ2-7	TGTGCCAGCATGGGGGGTAACGAGCAGTACTTC	CASMGGNEQYF
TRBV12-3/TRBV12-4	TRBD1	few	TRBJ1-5	TGTGCCAGCAGTTTGTCAGGGGGCGGACAGCCCCAGCATTTT	CASSLSGGGQPQHF
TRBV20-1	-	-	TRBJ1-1	TGCAGTGCTACCTTGGAACTGAACACTGAAGCTTTCTTT	CSATLELNTEAFF
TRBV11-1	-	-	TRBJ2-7	TGTGCCAGCAGCTCGTGGAACGAGCAGTACTTC	CASSSWNEQYF